The 16 T cell receptor beta chains given below trace back to one sample, sequenced in a study of blood T cell repertoires in COVID-19. Clones were sequenced by immunoSEQ multiplex PCR, and TCRdb holds only the in-frame ones, with some missing. This table holds around 170,000 clones, around 88% found once. Sequencing was carried out using peripheral blood. The receptors shown here come from a woman aged 25 to 39 with acute or convalescent COVID-19.

The chain has TRBV12-3 or TRBV12-4 and TRBJ2-2; no reliable D call. Trimming left V 6 bases short and J 5 bases short, with 4 bases between. This CDR3 region has 11 residues. This CDR3 reads CASSTTGELFF. The CDR3 DNA sequence: TGTGCCAGCAGCACAACCGGGGAGCTGTTTTTT.

This sequence joins TRBV9 and TRBJ2-3; 13 bases are shared with TRBD2. V shed 0 bases, J shed 3 bases, and the junction held 4 bases outside the gene matches. The germline CDR1 and CDR2 sequences are SGDLS and YYNGEE. CDR3 length: 17 residues. This chain's CDR3 is CASSVVGGLAGTDTQYF. CDR3 sequence (DNA): TGTGCCAGCAGCGTAGTAGGGGGACTAGCGGGAACAGATACGCAGTATTTT.

This sequence joins TRBV6-1 and TRBJ2-6, with 7 bases lining up with TRBD2. In germline, CDR1 is MNHNS, CDR2 SASEGT. This CDR3 has 17 residues. Unmatched junction bases numbered 8, after V lost 1 base and J lost 5 bases. The CDR3 loop is CASSEGGGADRANVLTF. Here the CDR3 DNA reads TGTGCCAGCAGTGAAGGGGGAGGGGCTGACAGGGCCAACGTCCTGACTTTC.

Written as DNA, the CDR3 is TGTGCCAGCAGCCAAGGACTAGCGGGAGCAGGGCAAGAGACCCAGTACTTC. This encodes CASSQGLAGAGQETQYF. V usage is TRBV28 and J usage is TRBJ2-5; 13 bases match TRBD2. V dropped 6 bases and J dropped 2; count of bases not matched to a gene: 9. CDR3 length: 17 residues. Germline V gene sequence: CDR1 MDHEN, CDR2 SYDVKM.

The chain employs TRBV27 and TRBJ2-1; TRBD1 might be the D (7 bases). Trimming removed 6 bases at V and 0 bases at J, with 15 bases between. The germline V gene encodes CDR1 MNHEY and CDR2 SMNVEV (reference sequence). The length of the CDR3 is 16 residues. CDR3 region: CASRRGQLFSYNEQFF. For the CDR3, the DNA is TGTGCCAGCAGGCGGGGACAGCTTTTCTCCTACAATGAGCAGTTCTTC.

This clone occurred a few times. Written as DNA, the CDR3 is TGTGCCAGCCGCGCGGGGGGGGATCAGCCCCAGCATTTT. This encodes CASRAGGDQPQHF. The J gene is TRBJ1-5, the V gene TRBV28, with TRBD1 as a possible D gene (5 bases). Trimming took off 8 bases at V and 5 bases at J, with 13 bases between the two ends. The germline gives CDR1 MDHEN, CDR2 SYDVKM. This CDR3 is built from 13 residues.

The CDR3 reads CASRGSGTIYF. CDR3 DNA sequence: TGTGCCAGCCGAGGGAGCGGCACCATATATTTT. The J gene is TRBJ1-3, the V gene TRBV27; D ambiguous. V shed 8 bases and J shed 9 bases, with 11 bases lying between them. This CDR3 comprises 11 residues. CDR1 MNHEY and CDR2 SMNVEV come from the germline V gene (reference sequence).

This clone was counted a single time. The chain combines TRBV19 with TRBJ1-5, with 7 bases aligning to TRBD1. Germline CDR1 reads LNHDA; CDR2 reads SQIVND (reference sequence). The length of the CDR3 is 15 residues. V shed 5 bases, J shed 6 bases, and the junction held 10 bases outside the gene matches. The CDR3, as DNA: TGTGCCAGTAGTGGTCGGGCAGGGGGTGGTCAGCCCCAGCATTTT. Translated: CASSGRAGGGQPQHF.

V gene TRBV4-2 combines with J gene TRBJ1-2; the match to TRBD1 covers 7 bases. CDR1 is LGHNA and CDR2 is YNFKEQ in the germline V gene. Trimming took 4 bases from V and 3 from J; bases not matched to a gene: 5. The CDR3 spans 14 residues. The CDR3 is CASSPSTGYYGYTF. DNA of the CDR3: TGTGCCAGCAGCCCCTCGACAGGGTACTATGGCTACACCTTC.

V and J are TRBV5-1 and TRBJ1-5; no definite D call. The CDR3 consists of 14 residues. With 0 bases removed from V and 5 bases from J, the gap between germline ends came to 9 bases. Germline V gives CDR1 SGHRS, CDR2 YFSETQ. CDR3 bases: TGCGCCAGCAGCTTGGAACGGGAGGATCAGCCCCAGCATTTT. It codes for CASSLEREDQPQHF.

This chain connects TRBV2 to TRBJ1-2; D remains ambiguous. From germline, CDR1 is SNHLY and CDR2 FYNNEI. CDR3 length equals 11 residues. Trimming shortened V by 5 bases and J by 8 bases, and 9 bases separated the two germline ends. For the CDR3, the DNA is TGTGCCAGCAGTATGACGGGGGGCTACACCTTC. Its protein is CASSMTGGYTF.

The CDR3 DNA is TGCGCCAGCAGCAGGACTACCAACAATGAGCAGTTCTTC. It encodes CASSRTTNNEQFF. This rearrangement joins TRBV5-1 to TRBJ2-1, with D possibly being TRBD2 (6 bases). The CDR3 has 13 residues. Germline CDR1 is SGHRS and CDR2 is YFSETQ. Trimming cost V 4 bases and J 5 bases, with 10 bases left between them.

J is TRBJ2-5 and V is TRBV6-1, with D possibly matching TRBD1 (5 bases). This CDR3 is built from 15 residues. Germline-derived CDR1 and CDR2 are MNHNS and SASEGT. The V gene lost 0 bases and the J gene lost 1 base, with 9 bases spanning the gap. The CDR3, as DNA: TGTGCCAGCAGTGAAGCTGGACATGCCCAAGAGACCCAGTACTTC. Encoded protein: CASSEAGHAQETQYF.

The chain carries TRBV18 and TRBJ2-4; D perhaps matches TRBD2 (6 bases). The germline V gene encodes CDR1 KGHSH and CDR2 LQKENI. The CDR3 contains 14 residues. V lost 4 bases and J lost 8, with 15 bases in between. The CDR3 protein is CASSRSWGEDIQYF. CDR3 DNA sequence: TGTGCCAGCTCACGAAGCTGGGGGGAAGACATTCAGTACTTC.

The J gene is TRBJ1-5, the V gene TRBV3-1 (or the pseudogene TRBV3-2), with a tentative D call TRBD1 (5 bases). CDR3 length equals 17 residues. Deletions cut 0 bases from V and 4 bases from J, with 16 bases between. CDR1 and CDR2 from the germline V gene are LGHDT and YNNKEL (reference sequence). DNA for the CDR3: TGTGCCAGCAGCCAAGATTCCCCGACAGACCTTAATCAGCCCCAGCATTTT. The encoded protein is CASSQDSPTDLNQPQHF.

This clone was counted between two and nine times. The chain carries TRBV7-2 and TRBJ1-1; TRBD1 might be the D (5 bases). CDR3 size: 14 residues. V lost 2 bases, J lost 0 bases, and 7 bases lay in between. Germline lookup yields CDR1 SGHTA and CDR2 FQGNSA. In nucleotides, the CDR3 is TGTGCCAGCAGCTTAAGACAGATGAACACTGAAGCTTTCTTT. It encodes CASSLRQMNTEAFF.